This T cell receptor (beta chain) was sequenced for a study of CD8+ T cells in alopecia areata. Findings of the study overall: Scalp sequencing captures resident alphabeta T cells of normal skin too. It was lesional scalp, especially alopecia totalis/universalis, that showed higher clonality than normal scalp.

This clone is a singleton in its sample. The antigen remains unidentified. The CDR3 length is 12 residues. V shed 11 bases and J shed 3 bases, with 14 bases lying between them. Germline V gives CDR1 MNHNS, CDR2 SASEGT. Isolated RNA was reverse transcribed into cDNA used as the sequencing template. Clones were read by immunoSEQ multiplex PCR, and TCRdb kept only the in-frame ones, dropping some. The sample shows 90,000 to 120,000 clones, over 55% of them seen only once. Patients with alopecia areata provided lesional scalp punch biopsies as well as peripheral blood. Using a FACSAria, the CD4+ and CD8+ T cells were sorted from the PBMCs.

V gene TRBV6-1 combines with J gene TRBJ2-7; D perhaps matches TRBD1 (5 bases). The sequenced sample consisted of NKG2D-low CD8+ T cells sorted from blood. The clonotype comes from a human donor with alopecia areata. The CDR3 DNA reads TGTGCCGCCAGGGAATCCGGCTACGAGCAGTACTTC. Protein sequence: CAARESGYEQYF.